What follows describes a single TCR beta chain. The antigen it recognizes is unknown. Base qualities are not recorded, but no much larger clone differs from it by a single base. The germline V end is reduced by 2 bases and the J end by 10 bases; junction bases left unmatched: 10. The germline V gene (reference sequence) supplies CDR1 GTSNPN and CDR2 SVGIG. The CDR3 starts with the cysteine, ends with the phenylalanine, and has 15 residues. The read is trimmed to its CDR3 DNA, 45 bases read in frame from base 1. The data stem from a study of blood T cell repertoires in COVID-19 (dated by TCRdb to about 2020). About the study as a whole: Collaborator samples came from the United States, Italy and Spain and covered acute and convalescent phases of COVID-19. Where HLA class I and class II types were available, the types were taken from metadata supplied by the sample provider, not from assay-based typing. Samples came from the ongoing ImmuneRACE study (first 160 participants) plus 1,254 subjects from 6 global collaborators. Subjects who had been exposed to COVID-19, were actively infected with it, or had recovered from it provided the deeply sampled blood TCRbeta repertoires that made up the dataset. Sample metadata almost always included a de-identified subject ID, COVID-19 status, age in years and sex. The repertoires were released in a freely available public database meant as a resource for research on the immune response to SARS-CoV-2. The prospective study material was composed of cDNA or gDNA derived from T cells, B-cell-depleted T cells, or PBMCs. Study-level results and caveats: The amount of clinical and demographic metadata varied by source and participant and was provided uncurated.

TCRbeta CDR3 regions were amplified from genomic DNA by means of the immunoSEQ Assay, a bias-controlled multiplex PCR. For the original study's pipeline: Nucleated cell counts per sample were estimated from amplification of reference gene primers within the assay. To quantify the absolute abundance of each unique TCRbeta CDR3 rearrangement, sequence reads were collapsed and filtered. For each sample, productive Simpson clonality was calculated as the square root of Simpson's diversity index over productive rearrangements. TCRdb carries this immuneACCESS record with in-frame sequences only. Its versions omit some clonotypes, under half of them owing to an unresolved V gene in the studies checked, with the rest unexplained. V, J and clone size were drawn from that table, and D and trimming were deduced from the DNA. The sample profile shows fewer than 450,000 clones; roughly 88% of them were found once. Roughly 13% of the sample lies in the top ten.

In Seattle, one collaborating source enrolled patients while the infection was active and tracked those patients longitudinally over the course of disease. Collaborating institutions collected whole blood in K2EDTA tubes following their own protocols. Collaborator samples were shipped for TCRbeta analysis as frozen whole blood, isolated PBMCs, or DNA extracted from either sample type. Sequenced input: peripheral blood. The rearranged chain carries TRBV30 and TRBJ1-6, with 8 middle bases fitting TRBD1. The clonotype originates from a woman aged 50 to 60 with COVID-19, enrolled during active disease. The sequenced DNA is TGTGCCTGGAGTCATCAGGGGCCAGGGGGCTCACCCCTCCACTTT. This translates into CAWSHQGPGGSPLHF.